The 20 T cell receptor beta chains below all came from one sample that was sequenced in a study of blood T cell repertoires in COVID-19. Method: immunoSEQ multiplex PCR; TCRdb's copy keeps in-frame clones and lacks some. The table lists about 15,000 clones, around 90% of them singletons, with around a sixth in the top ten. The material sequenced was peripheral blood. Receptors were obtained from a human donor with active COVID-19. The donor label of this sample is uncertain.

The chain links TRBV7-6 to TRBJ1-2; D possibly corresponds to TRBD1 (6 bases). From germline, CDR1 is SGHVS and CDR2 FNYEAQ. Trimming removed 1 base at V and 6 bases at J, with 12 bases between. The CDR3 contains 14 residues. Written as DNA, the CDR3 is TGTGCCAGCAGCTTAGACCCAGGGGTAGATGGCTACACCTTC. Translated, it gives CASSLDPGVDGYTF.

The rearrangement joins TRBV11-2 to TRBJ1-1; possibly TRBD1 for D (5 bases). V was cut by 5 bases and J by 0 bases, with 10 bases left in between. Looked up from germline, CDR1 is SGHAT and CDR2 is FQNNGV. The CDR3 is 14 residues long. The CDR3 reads CASSPRQMNTEAFF. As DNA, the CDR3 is TGTGCCAGCAGCCCCAGACAGATGAACACTGAAGCTTTCTTT.

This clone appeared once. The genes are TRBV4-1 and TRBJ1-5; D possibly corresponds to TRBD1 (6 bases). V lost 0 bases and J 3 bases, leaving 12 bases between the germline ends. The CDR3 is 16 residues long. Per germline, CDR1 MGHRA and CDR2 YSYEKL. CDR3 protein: CASSQEAGQINQPQHF. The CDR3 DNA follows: TGCGCCAGCAGCCAAGAAGCAGGACAGATCAATCAGCCCCAGCATTTT.

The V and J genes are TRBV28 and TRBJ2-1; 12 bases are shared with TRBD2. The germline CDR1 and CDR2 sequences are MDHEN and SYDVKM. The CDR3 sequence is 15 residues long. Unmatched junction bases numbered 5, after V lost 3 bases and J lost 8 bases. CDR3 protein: CASSFPGLAGHEQFF. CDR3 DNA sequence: TGTGCCAGCAGTTTCCCGGGACTAGCGGGTCATGAGCAGTTCTTC.

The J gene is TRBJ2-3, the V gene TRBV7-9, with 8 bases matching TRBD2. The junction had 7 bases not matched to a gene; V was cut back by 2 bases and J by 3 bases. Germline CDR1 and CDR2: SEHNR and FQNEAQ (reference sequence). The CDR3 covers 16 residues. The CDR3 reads CASSLWGSGVTDTQYF. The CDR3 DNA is TGTGCCAGCAGCTTATGGGGTAGCGGGGTAACAGATACGCAGTATTTT.

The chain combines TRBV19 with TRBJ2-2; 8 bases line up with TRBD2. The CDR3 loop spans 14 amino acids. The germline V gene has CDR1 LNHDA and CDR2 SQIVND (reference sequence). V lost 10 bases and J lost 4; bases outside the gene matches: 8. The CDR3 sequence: CATDGREGTGELFF. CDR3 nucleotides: TGTGCCACCGACGGACGGGAGGGCACCGGGGAGCTGTTTTTT.

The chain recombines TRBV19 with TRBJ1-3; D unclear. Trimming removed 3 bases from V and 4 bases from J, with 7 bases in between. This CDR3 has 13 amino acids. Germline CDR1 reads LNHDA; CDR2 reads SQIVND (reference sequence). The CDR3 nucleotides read TGTGCCAGTAGTATCGCGTCCGGAAACACCATATATTTT. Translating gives CASSIASGNTIYF.

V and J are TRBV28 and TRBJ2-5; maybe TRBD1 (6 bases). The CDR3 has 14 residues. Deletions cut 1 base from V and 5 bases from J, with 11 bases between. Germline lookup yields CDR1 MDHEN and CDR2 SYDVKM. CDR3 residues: CASSLLGAGETQYF. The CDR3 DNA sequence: TGTGCCAGCAGTTTATTGGGGGCTGGGGAGACCCAGTACTTC.

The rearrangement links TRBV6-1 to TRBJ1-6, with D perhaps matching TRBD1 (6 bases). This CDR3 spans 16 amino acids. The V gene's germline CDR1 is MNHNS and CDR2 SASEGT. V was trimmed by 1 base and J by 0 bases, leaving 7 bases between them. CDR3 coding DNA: TGTGCCAGCAGTGAAGAGGACAGCTCCTATAATTCACCCCTCCACTTT. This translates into CASSEEDSSYNSPLHF.

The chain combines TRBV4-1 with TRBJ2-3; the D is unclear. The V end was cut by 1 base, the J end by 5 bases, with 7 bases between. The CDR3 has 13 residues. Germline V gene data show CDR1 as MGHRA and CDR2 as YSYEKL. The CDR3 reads CASSQVSLDTQYF. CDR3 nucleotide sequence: TGCGCCAGCAGCCAAGTCTCCTTAGATACGCAGTATTTT.

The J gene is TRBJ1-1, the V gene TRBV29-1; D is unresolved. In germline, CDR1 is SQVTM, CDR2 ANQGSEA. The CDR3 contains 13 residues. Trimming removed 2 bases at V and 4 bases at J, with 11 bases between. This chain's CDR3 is CSVELEASTEAFF. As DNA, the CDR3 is TGCAGCGTTGAATTAGAGGCGAGCACTGAAGCTTTCTTT.

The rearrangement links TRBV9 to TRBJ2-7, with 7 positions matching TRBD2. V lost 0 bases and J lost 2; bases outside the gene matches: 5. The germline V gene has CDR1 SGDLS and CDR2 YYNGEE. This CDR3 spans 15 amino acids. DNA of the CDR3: TGTGCCAGCAGCGTAGGGACTAGTCTTCCCTACGAGCAGTACTTC. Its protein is CASSVGTSLPYEQYF.

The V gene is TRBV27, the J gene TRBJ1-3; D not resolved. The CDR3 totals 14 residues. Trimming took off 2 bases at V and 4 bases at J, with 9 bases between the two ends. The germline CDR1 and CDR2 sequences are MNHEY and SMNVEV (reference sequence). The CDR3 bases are TGTGCCAGCAGTTTAAGAGGGTCGGGAAACACCATATATTTT. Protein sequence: CASSLRGSGNTIYF.

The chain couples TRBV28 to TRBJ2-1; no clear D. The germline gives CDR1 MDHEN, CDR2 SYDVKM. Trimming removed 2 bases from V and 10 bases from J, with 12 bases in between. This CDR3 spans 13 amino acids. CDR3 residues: CASSLEALKEQFF. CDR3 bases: TGTGCCAGCAGTTTAGAGGCCCTCAAGGAGCAGTTCTTC.

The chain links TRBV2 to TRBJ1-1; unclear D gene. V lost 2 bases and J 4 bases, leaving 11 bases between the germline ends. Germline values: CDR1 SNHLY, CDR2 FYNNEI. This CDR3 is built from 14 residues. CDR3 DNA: TGTGCCAGCAGTGAATACGTGACTGTCACTGAAGCTTTCTTT. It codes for CASSEYVTVTEAFF.

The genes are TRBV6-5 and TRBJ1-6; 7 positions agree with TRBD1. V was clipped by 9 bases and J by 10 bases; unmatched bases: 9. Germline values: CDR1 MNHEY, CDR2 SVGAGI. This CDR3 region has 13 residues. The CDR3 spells CASTQGIWSPLHF. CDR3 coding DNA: TGTGCCAGTACACAGGGGATATGGTCACCCCTCCACTTT.

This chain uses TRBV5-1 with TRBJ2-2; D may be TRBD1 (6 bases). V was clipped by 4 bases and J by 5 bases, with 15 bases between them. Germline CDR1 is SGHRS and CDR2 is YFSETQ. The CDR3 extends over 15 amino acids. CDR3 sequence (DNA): TGCGCCAGCAGCCTACTACCCGGACAGACCGGGGAGCTGTTTTTT. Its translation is CASSLLPGQTGELFF. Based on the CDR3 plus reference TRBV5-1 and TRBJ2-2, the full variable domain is KAGVTQTPRYLIKTRGQQVTLSCSPISGHRSVSWYQQTPGQGLQFLFEYFSETQRNKGNFPGRFSGRQFSNSRSEMNVSTLELGDSALYLCASSLLPGQTGELFFGEGSRLTVL.

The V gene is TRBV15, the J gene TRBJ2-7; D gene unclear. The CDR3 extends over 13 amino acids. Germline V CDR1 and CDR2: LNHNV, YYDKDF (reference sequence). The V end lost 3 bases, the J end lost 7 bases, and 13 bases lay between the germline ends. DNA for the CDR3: TGTGCCACCAGCAGGGGCTCTGTGCGAGAGCAGTACTTC. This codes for CATSRGSVREQYF.

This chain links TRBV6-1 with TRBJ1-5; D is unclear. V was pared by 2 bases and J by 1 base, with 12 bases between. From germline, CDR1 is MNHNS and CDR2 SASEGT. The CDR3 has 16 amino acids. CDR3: CASSENPSGSNQPQHF. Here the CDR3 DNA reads TGTGCCAGCAGTGAAAATCCTAGTGGGAGCAATCAGCCCCAGCATTTT.

CDR3 sequence: CASSLSLGVNTEAFF. The CDR3 DNA reads as TGTGCCAGCAGTTTAAGCCTAGGGGTTAACACTGAAGCTTTCTTT. V gene TRBV6-6 combines with J gene TRBJ1-1; possible D gene TRBD1, 5 bases. The CDR3 extends over 15 amino acids. Deletions cut 4 bases from V and 2 bases from J, with 14 bases between. Germline values: CDR1 MNHNY, CDR2 SVGAGI (reference sequence).